This T cell receptor (beta chain) was captured in a study of cytomegalovirus exposure and HLA in healthy donors (TCRdb year 2017). With regard to the full study: An earlier analysis of roughly 570 of the donors reported about 280 Gb of sequence data and 90 million to 120 million unique TCR beta sequences obtained from around 180 million T cells. Approximately 310 gigabases of sequencing data and roughly 80 million unique TCR sequences made up an early release that covered several hundred HLA-typed donors. The genetic ancestry cluster associated with self-reported Caucasian donors included around four fifths of the approximately 400 genotyped donors. The study was designed to test whether signatures of past pathogen exposure could be identified by cataloging public T cell receptors. Using immunosequencing, the study profiled T cell repertoires from about 650 subjects and related those repertoires to cytomegalovirus serostatus. In addition to the first cohort of 650 to 800 subjects, a separate validation cohort of under 150 different subjects was used. To predict cytomegalovirus infection status, the study combined high-throughput TCR immunosequencing, statistical association of individual TCRs with disease status, and machine learning. To study patterns of TCR occurrence, a later analysis re-analyzed previously published TCR beta repertoires from 600 to 750 donors and added high-resolution HLA genotyping. Rather than using new phenotypic data, the later analysis identified candidate immune exposures from TCR beta sequences and from how often those sequences occurred across donors. To decide whether each TCR beta V gene segment behaved as functional or pseudogenic, an earlier analysis of over 500 of the donors relied on high-throughput TCR beta sequencing. Donor age, sex, ethnicity and CMV serostatus were compiled together with the repertoire data. A later genetic analysis took genome-wide SNP genotypes for about three fifths of the 666 donors and used that subset as a discovery cohort. All discovery cohort repertoires had been generated on a single sequencing platform. Both class I and class II loci were covered by HLA typing, at four-digit resolution. The number of typed donors differed by locus: about 629-630 for A, B, C, DRB1 and DQB1; 500 to 550 for DQA1; roughly 600 for DPA1; and about 450 for DPB1. Roughly five DR-DQ haplotypes were handled as single units for association and clustering because linkage in the cohort was strong. Among several hundred genotyped donors of the cohort, an average of roughly 230,000 unique TCR beta nucleotide sequences was sequenced per donor, of which roughly 17% were non-productive.

The cohort consisted of 650 to 850 healthy bone marrow donors. All cohort members were sampled while nominally healthy, although unrecorded immune exposures were likely present. The donor was CMV seronegative and belonged to the group of 350 to 400 seronegative cohort members. Every donor gave a peripheral blood sample, and the peripheral blood mononuclear cells from that sample were used for TCR beta sequencing. Genomic DNA was extracted from the blood cell samples with the Qiagen DNeasy Blood Extraction Kit. Library preparation employed the immunoSEQ multiplex PCR assay. For the multiplex PCR, a mixture combining 60 forward primers for TCR Vbeta segments and 13 reverse primers for TCR Jbeta segments was used. The CDR3 region of rearranged TCR beta genes was amplified from genomic DNA by a multiplex PCR assay. The Illumina HiSeq System was used to sequence the amplified TCR beta libraries as 87-base-pair reads. The authors' analysis ran thus. A later analysis tallied 75 million to 85 million unique TCR beta chains across the roughly 610 repertoires, and roughly 11 million of those chains were shared by two or more donors. Raw reads were error-corrected and collapsed into unique sequences by a nearest-neighbor algorithm in which closely related sequences were merged to remove PCR and sequencing errors. Alignment of CDR3 sequences to IMGT reference sequences was used to assign V, D and J gene segments. For a sequence to be retained, a match of at least six nucleotides to both a V gene segment and a J gene segment was required. A rearrangement was called productive if the CDR3 had no stop codons and remained in frame with V and J, and every other rearrangement was called non-productive. Following IMGT convention, CDR3 was defined as the stretch from the second conserved V-encoded cysteine to the conserved J-encoded phenylalanine. The earlier analysis of fewer than 700 of the donors excluded sequences that lacked an unambiguous match to a single V gene segment. An earlier analysis of over 450 of the donors classified V segments as functional when productive rearrangements were above 56.7% and as segregating when the standard deviation between donors was above 5%. A statistical classification framework was built for diagnosing cytomegalovirus status from the catalog of TCR beta chain sequences. In a later analysis, TCR nucleotide sequences were compared against IMGT/GENE-DB human TR gene sequences so that V and J genes could be assigned. Using the TCRdist pipeline, a later analysis assigned CDR3 sequences along with most-parsimonious VDJ recombination scenarios. A later analysis defined each TCR beta chain by its CDR3 amino acid sequence plus V-gene family, and excluded reads lacking a unique V-gene family. A later analysis removed nearly 600 highly shared, low-generation-probability nucleotide sequences to deal with suspected cross-contamination and a sequencing artifact. A later analysis calculated a clonal expansion index for each public chain from normalized within-repertoire ranks of inferred template counts. In a later analysis, generation probabilities were computed using a VDJ recombination model fitted to out-of-frame rearrangements, and the results were checked against IGoR. Hypergeometric tests were used in a later analysis to score TCR-TCR, TCR-HLA and TCR-CMV co-occurrence, with a repertoire-size bias correction applied to the TCR pairs. In a later analysis, false discovery rates were estimated by permuting HLA or CMV assignments 20 times. In a later analysis, co-occurring TCRs were grouped using DBSCAN, and TCRdist sequence similarity was added for clustering within HLA-allele-positive subsets. For co-occurrence clustering, repertoires with fewer than 30,000 or more than 120,000 public chains were excluded, along with a handful of repertoires with anomalous nucleotide sharing. As stored in TCRdb, this immuneACCESS dataset retains in-frame rearrangements with V and J assigned. A fraction of the clones does not appear; measured against another copy, unresolved V genes explain less than half of the discrepancy, and the remainder lacks a known reason. Clone size and V and J calls were adopted from that table, with D and trimming inferred from the DNA. Counted in this sample were 170,000 or so clones; 79% of them appeared once. Roughly 0.64% of the sample goes to the ten largest clones.

Findings and caveats that apply to the study as a whole: Because counts were too low, fewer than 20 rarely observed V segments, including chromosome 9 orphons, were excluded from the earlier analysis of 587 of the donors. Linkage disequilibrium might explain the correlated functional status among segregating V segments, but an unknown experimental factor could not be ruled out. In the study, some 180 TCR beta chains were listed as associated with cytomegalovirus. For the cohort, immune exposure information was limited to CMV serostatus. A cluster of highly shared sequence variants was judged likely to be a technical artifact of the sequencing pipeline. The presence/absence analyses assumed that sequencing depth was roughly uniform across donors, and that assumption may not be true. In a later analysis, the rate of TCR association differed among HLA loci, with DRB1 alleles having the most associated TCRs and HLA-C alleles having the fewest. Across donors, most TCR sequences were observed very rarely, whereas some public TCRs were present in many individuals. In a later analysis, some 18,000 TCR beta sequences were associated with specific HLA alleles at a false discovery rate of 0.05. According to a later genetic analysis, donors in an Asian-associated ancestry cluster had fewer N-insertions in productive TCRs than the roughly 670-donor mean. According to a later analysis, parvovirus B19, influenza, CMV and Epstein-Barr virus appeared linked to several top co-occurrence clusters. In both the original and validation cohorts, the classifier was reported to diagnose cytomegalovirus status with high specificity and sensitivity. This cohort had only TCR beta chains sequenced, and the lack of alpha or paired-chain data limited which features could be detected. An association between a missense DCLRE1C variant and V-gene and J-gene trimming of TCR beta chains was found in a later genetic analysis and replicated in an independent cohort. Most CMV-associated TCR beta chains appeared to be HLA-restricted in a later analysis, and the HLA associations seemed to be driven largely by CMV exposure. In vitro tests confirmed that a few of the cytomegalovirus-associated TCR beta chains recognize cytomegalovirus antigens. Broadly in line with IMGT annotations, most TCR beta V segments showed up in productive rearrangements about 87% or about 30% of the time in an earlier analysis of several hundred of the donors. It was suggested by the authors that the approach could potentially be generalized to other disease states and immunological phenotypes. In a later analysis, HLA-associated TCR beta chains showed more clonal expansion and lower generation probabilities than non-associated chains that were equally common. Assigning TCR associations to individual alleles was difficult when HLA alleles, especially DR and DQ, strongly co-occurred. A further reported finding was that TCR beta sequences accurately predicted the HLA-A and HLA-B alleles for most subjects in the first cohort. HLA typing was unavailable for some donors at each locus, so association tests used only the typed subset.

This clone has a handful of counts. Its cognate antigen has yet to be identified. No much larger clone exists at a distance of one base, and base qualities are not known. The sequenced sample was PBMCs. The clonotype comes from a woman aged 35 to 49 in good health and CMV-seronegative.

The CDR3 reads CASSPQGHEKLFF. In nucleotide form, the sequence is TGTGCCAGCTCACCCCAGGGGCATGAAAAACTGTTTTTT. The sequence joins TRBV18 to TRBJ1-4; the best D guess is TRBD1, with 6 bases matching. From the cysteine up to the phenylalanine, the CDR3 has a length of 13 residues. Only the CDR3 DNA stays, 39 bases, in frame from base 1. Cut back by 3 bases and 6 bases, the V and J ends lie 8 bases apart. The germline V gene provides CDR1 KGHSH and CDR2 LQKENI. Full variable domain (CDR3 extended with the reference TRBV18 and TRBJ1-4 proteins): NAGVMQNPRHLVRRRGQEARLRCSPMKGHSHVYWYRQLPEEGLKFMVYLQKENIIDESGMPKERFSAEFPKEGPSILRIQQVVRGDSAAYFCASSPQGHEKLFFGSGTQLSVL.